These 4 T cell receptor beta chains share one sample of origin, sequenced in a study of cytomegalovirus exposure and HLA in healthy donors. The PCR made use of 60 Vbeta and 13 Jbeta primers. This table comes from immunoSEQ multiplex PCR, and its TCRdb copy is limited to in-frame clones, with some not included. There are 100,000 to 150,000 clones in the sample, with 1.7% held by the top ten. The sample was PBMCs. Every receptor here comes from a young man in good health and CMV-seronegative.

The chain links TRBV5-6 to TRBJ1-5; perhaps TRBD1 as D (5 bases). Germline V gene sequence: CDR1 SGHDT, CDR2 YYEEEE. This CDR3 is built from 14 residues. Trimming removed 3 bases from V and 4 bases from J, with 11 bases in between. CDR3 amino acids: CASSSLGGNQPQHF. The CDR3 coding sequence is TGTGCCAGCAGCTCATTGGGGGGGAATCAGCCCCAGCATTTT.

The chain joins TRBV5-6 to TRBJ2-2; TRBD2 matches 7 bases. Per germline, CDR1 SGHDT and CDR2 YYEEEE. The CDR3 has 17 amino acids. The J segment lost 5 bases and the V segment lost 2 bases, leaving 12 bases of the junction unmatched. The CDR3 sequence: CASSFRVSGEGTGELFF. DNA of the CDR3: TGTGCCAGCAGCTTTCGGGTCTCGGGGGAGGGGACCGGGGAGCTGTTTTTT. The full variable domain, in which reference TRBV5-6 and TRBJ2-2 provide the parts outside the CDR3, is DAGVTQSPTHLIKTRGQQVTLRCSPKSGHDTVSWYQQALGQGPQFIFQYYEEEERQRGNFPDRFSGHQFPNYSSELNVNALLLGDSALYLCASSFRVSGEGTGELFFGEGSRLTVL.

The chain uses TRBV19 and TRBJ2-5, with a tentative D call TRBD2 (6 bases). Trimming left V 8 bases short and J 5 bases short, with 12 bases between. CDR3 length equals 12 residues. Germline CDR1 reads LNHDA; CDR2 reads SQIVND (reference sequence). The CDR3 bases are TGTGCCAGTTCAGGCGGAGGGGAGACCCAGTACTTC. Its protein product is CASSGGGETQYF.

J is TRBJ2-7 and V is TRBV7-2; D gene unclear. Trimming cost V 2 bases and J 7 bases, with 12 bases left between them. Germline V gene lookup returns CDR1 SGHTA and CDR2 FQGNSA. The CDR3 consists of 13 residues. The CDR3: CASSLLLRAEQYF. Written as DNA, the CDR3 is TGTGCCAGCAGCTTATTACTAAGAGCGGAGCAGTACTTC.